The clone carrying this T cell receptor beta chain appeared many times. Its antigen is not identified. Three rounds of nested PCR, following a modified ARM-PCR protocol, produced the TCRbeta library. TCRdb passed the multiplex PCR reads through MiXCR, listing each CDR3 protein once. This table holds about 80,000 distinct CDR3 sequences, nearly 70% found once. The source of the sample is a study of tumor and adjacent non-tumor tissue in lung cancer. Overall study: There were some 12 adenocarcinoma, a couple of squamous cell carcinoma and 1 small cell lung cancer cases. The patients, around 9 men and 4 or 5 women, were roughly 31 to 80 with stage I to III disease. Overall study results and limits: Higher tumor TCR diversity was associated with shorter survival.

RNA was extracted from bulk tissue without any cell sorting. This TCR came from a woman aged 70 to 79 with non-small cell lung cancer. What was sequenced was lung tumor tissue.

The CDR3 reads CASQYSNQPQHF. The CDR3 nucleotides are TGTGCCAGCCAATATAGCAATCAGCCCCAGCATTTT. This rearrangement joins TRBV6-6 to TRBJ1-5; D unresolved. V was cut by 8 bases and J by 0 bases, with 5 bases left in between. The CDR3 consists of 12 residues. In germline, CDR1 is MNHNY, CDR2 SVGAGI (reference sequence).